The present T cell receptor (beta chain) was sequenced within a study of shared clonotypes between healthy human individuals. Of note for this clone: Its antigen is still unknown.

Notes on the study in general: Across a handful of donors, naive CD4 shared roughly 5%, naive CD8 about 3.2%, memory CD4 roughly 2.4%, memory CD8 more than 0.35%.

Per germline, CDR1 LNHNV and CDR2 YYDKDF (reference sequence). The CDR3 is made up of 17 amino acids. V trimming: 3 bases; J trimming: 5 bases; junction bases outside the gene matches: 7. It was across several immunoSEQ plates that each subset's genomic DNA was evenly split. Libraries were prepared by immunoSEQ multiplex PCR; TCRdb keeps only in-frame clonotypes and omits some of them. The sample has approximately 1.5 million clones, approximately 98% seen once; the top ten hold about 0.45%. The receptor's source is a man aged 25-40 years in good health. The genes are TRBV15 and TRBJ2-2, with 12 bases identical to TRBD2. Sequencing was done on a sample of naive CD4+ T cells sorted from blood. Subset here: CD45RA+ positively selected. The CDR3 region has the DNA TGTGCCACCAGCAGGCTGACTAGCGGGAGTCGTACCGGGGAGCTGTTTTTT. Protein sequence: CATSRLTSGSRTGELFF.